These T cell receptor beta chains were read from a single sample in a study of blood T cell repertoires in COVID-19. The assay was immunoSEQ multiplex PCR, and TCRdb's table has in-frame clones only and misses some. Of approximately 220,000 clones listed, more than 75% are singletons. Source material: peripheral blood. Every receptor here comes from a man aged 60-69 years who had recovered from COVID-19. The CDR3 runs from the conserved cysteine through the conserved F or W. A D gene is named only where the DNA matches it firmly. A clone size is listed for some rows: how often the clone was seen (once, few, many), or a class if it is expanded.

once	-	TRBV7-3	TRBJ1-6	TGTGCCAGCAGCTCCTGGGCCGACAATTCACCCCTCCACTTT	CASSSWADNSPLHF
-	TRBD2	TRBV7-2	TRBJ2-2	TGTGCCAGCAGCCCAGGACTAGCGGGGGGATCGTACACCGGGGAGCTGTTTTTT	CASSPGLAGGSYTGELFF
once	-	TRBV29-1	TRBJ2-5	TGCAGCGCCAGTGTGGGCGCCAGGGAGACCCAGTACTTC	CSASVGARETQYF
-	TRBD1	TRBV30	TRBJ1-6	TGTGCCTCCCAGGACAGGGGAAAGTCACCCCTCCACTTT	CASQDRGKSPLHF
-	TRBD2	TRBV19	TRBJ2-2	TGTGCCAGTTACCCTAGCGGGAGGATCACCGGGGAGCTGTTTTTT	CASYPSGRITGELFF
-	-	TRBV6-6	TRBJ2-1	TGTGCCAGCAGTTACTCGGCACCTCAGGGCAATGAGCAGTTCTTC	CASSYSAPQGNEQFF
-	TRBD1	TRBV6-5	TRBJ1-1	TGTGCCAGCAGTTTACAGGGGGGCACTGAAGCTTTCTTT	CASSLQGGTEAFF
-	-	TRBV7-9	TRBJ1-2	TGTGCCAGCAGCTTAGCTGTGAGTGGCTACACCTTC	CASSLAVSGYTF
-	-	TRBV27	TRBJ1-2	TGTGCCAGCAGTTTCACTGGTAGGGAGGTCTATGGCTACACCTTC	CASSFTGREVYGYTF
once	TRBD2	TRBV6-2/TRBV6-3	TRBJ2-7	TGTGCCAGCAGTTACTCTACCGGGACTAGGAGTAATTACGAGCAGTACTTC	CASSYSTGTRSNYEQYF
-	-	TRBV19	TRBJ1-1	TGTGCCAGTACGAAGTCGGGGAGGGACACTGAAGCTTTCTTT	CASTKSGRDTEAFF
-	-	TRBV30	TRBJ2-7	TGTGCCTGGAGGGGAGCTGACGAGCAGTACTTC	CAWRGADEQYF
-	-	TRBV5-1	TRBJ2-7	TGCGCCAGCAGCTTGGCCCCCGGGACACTGAACGAGCAGTACTTC	CASSLAPGTLNEQYF
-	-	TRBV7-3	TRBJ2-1	TGTGCCAGCAGCCGGGACTCGATCTCCTACAATGAGCAGTTCTTC	CASSRDSISYNEQFF
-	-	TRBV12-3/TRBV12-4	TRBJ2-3	TGTGCCAGCTCCGATGAGATCGCAGATACGCAGTATTTT	CASSDEIADTQYF
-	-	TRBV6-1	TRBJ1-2	TGTGCCAGCCGTGAGGGAACACTAGACTATGGCTACACCTTC	CASREGTLDYGYTF
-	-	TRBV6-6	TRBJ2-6	TGTGCCAGCAGCCGGGCCCCAGACAGTGCATTTCAGCCCGGGGCCAACGTCCTGACTTTC	CASSRAPDSAFQPGANVLTF
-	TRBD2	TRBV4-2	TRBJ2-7	TGTGCCAGCAGCCAAGGGATTAGCGGGCCCTACGAGCAGTACTTC	CASSQGISGPYEQYF
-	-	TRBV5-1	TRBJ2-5	TGCGCCAGCAGCCCCGGTCAGGGGCCCCAAGAGACCCAGTACTTC	CASSPGQGPQETQYF
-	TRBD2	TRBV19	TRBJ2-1	TGTGCCAGTAAACCTGGTGCGGGAGGGCCTTTTATAGGTGAGCAGTTCTTC	CASKPGAGGPFIGEQFF
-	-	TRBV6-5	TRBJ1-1	TGTGCCAGCAGATCCCCAGGGGCCATGAACACTGAAGCTTTCTTT	CASRSPGAMNTEAFF
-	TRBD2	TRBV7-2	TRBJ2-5	TGTGCCAGCAGCCTGTGGACTAGCGCGAGACAAGAGACCCAGTACTTC	CASSLWTSARQETQYF
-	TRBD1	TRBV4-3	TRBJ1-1	TGCGCCAGCAGCCAAGAGTCGAGACAGGGTATTGGGACCTTT	CASSQESRQGIGTF